The entry that follows covers one T cell receptor beta chain sequence. Original processing notes: The authors estimated nucleated cell counts from reference gene primer amplification. Here immunoSEQ multiplex PCR was the method, and the copy in TCRdb shows in-frame clones only, minus some. V, J and clone size reflect that table, while D and trimming were determined from the DNA. The repertoire has about 190,000 clones, about 88% of them found once; the top ten carry around 3.5%. This specimen comes from a study of blood T cell repertoires in COVID-19. Turning to the study itself: Samples taken during acute and convalescent COVID-19 were collected in the United States, Italy and Spain. T cells, B-cell-depleted T cells, or PBMCs supplied cDNA or gDNA.

The clonotype was recovered from a woman aged 30 to 39 who had recovered from COVID-19. The sequencing input was PBMCs or T cells enriched from blood (not recorded which).

CDR3 nucleotides: TGTGCCAGCCTTAAACCGGGACAGGGAAACAATGAGCAGTTCTTC. As protein: CASLKPGQGNNEQFF. This chain joins TRBV7-2 and TRBJ2-1; TRBD1 matches at 9 bases. The CDR3 spans 15 residues. Germline V gene lookup returns CDR1 SGHTA and CDR2 FQGNSA. After removal of 8 bases from V and 5 bases from J, the junction contained 10 bases not matched to a gene.